The 16 T cell receptor beta chains below were found in one sample sequenced in a study of blood T cells in healthy people across ages. The second PCR ran about 7 to 12 cycles with a sample-barcoded 5' primer and J-beta primers. TCRdb re-derived calls from the 5' RACE reads in MiXCR, one entry per CDR3 protein. The data contain 1,300,000 or so distinct CDR3 sequences, approximately 59% of them singletons. Specimen: blood. The receptor source for this set is a man younger than 35 in good health.

This clonotype appeared a few times. The rearrangement joins TRBV27 to TRBJ2-5; D uncertain. The CDR3 has 12 residues. Germline V gene data show CDR1 as MNHEY and CDR2 as SMNVEV (reference sequence). V shed 8 bases and J shed 4 bases, with 11 bases lying between them. The CDR3: CASASVIETQYF. The CDR3 DNA follows: TGTGCCAGCGCGTCCGTAATAGAGACCCAGTACTTC.

The V call is TRBV20-1, the J call TRBJ2-4; D is unclear. The J call may be faulty, since TRBJ2-7 better matches the DNA end. Germline lookup yields CDR1 DFQATT and CDR2 SNEGSKA (reference sequence). The CDR3 loop spans 14 amino acids. The CDR3 loop is CSARDTRDSYEQYF. CDR3 sequence (DNA): TGCAGTGCTAGAGATACACGCGATTCCTACGAGCAGTACTTC.

The chain carries TRBV5-5 and TRBJ2-7, with TRBD1 identical over 7 bases. The CDR3 spans 15 residues. Germline V lookup: CDR1 SGHKS, CDR2 YYEKEE (reference sequence). The ends lost 5 bases at V and 0 bases at J; junction bases unmatched: 8. CDR3 region: CASSAQGQSSYEQYF. The DNA for the CDR3 is TGTGCCAGCAGTGCCCAGGGACAGAGCTCCTACGAGCAGTACTTC.

The chain recombines TRBV11-2 with TRBJ2-2, with 8 bases lining up with TRBD1. In germline, CDR1 is SGHAT, CDR2 FQNNGV. Unmatched junction bases numbered 9, after V lost 1 base and J lost 5 bases. The CDR3 is 17 amino acids. The CDR3 DNA sequence: TGTGCCAGCAGCTTAGCCTTCGGACAGGGAAGGACCGGGGAGCTGTTTTTT. Its protein is CASSLAFGQGRTGELFF. Based on the CDR3 plus reference TRBV11-2 and TRBJ2-2, the full variable domain is EAGVAQSPRYKIIEKRQSVAFWCNPISGHATLYWYQQILGQGPKLLIQFQNNGVVDDSQLPKDRFSAERLKGVDSTLKIQPAKLEDSAVYLCASSLAFGQGRTGELFFGEGSRLTVL.

J is TRBJ1-2 and V is TRBV29-1; D is possibly TRBD1 (5 bases). V was cut by 6 bases and J by 7 bases, with 21 bases left in between. Germline assignment: CDR1 SQVTM and CDR2 ANQGSEA. The CDR3 has 14 amino acids. In DNA, the CDR3 is TGCAGCGTACCAAGGGCGACGGACACTTCTGGCTACACCTTC. It translates to CSVPRATDTSGYTF. Full variable domain (missing parts from reference TRBV29-1 and TRBJ1-2): SAVISQKPSRDICQRGTSLTIQCQVDSQVTMMFWYRQQPGQSLTLIATANQGSEATYESGFVIDKFPISRPNLTFSTLTVSNMSPEDSSIYLCSVPRATDTSGYTFGSGTRLTVV.

This clonotype was counted many times. The chain recombines TRBV20-1 with TRBJ2-7; TRBD2 matches 8 bases. CDR1 is DFQATT and CDR2 is SNEGSKA in the germline V gene (reference sequence). V trimming: 3 bases; J trimming: 5 bases; junction bases outside the gene matches: 9. The CDR3 extends over 14 amino acids. The CDR3 DNA reads as TGCAGTGCTAGGTCCGGGACTAGGACCAACGAGCAGTACTTC. This sequence encodes CSARSGTRTNEQYF.

The chain uses TRBV7-9 and TRBJ1-4; possible D gene TRBD1, 5 bases. The CDR3 sequence is 12 residues long. Trimming removed 6 bases from V and 8 bases from J, with 10 bases in between. The germline CDR1 and CDR2 sequences are SEHNR and FQNEAQ (reference sequence). The CDR3, as DNA: TGTGCCAGCAGAGGGGATGGAGAAAAACTGTTTTTT. Translated, it gives CASRGDGEKLFF.

This clonotype was observed once. The V call is TRBV5-1, the J call TRBJ1-1; D not resolved. This CDR3 region has 14 residues. Looked up from germline, CDR1 is SGHRS and CDR2 is YFSETQ. The ends were cut back, 4 bases at V and 4 bases at J, with 14 bases in the middle. The DNA for the CDR3 is TGCGCCAGCAGCCCAGCCCTCGGACCCACTGAAGCTTTCTTT. Protein sequence: CASSPALGPTEAFF. Supplemented by reference TRBV5-1 and TRBJ1-1, the full variable domain reads KAGVTQTPRYLIKTRGQQVTLSCSPISGHRSVSWYQQTPGQGLQFLFEYFSETQRNKGNFPGRFSGRQFSNSRSEMNVSTLELGDSALYLCASSPALGPTEAFFGQGTRLTVV.

In this sample, this clonotype turned up a few times. The rearrangement uses TRBV4-1 and TRBJ2-4; D is undetermined. The J call may be faulty, since TRBJ2-7 better matches the DNA end. The CDR3 is 17 residues long. CDR1 and CDR2 (germline): MGHRA, YSYEKL. The CDR3 reads CASSQLIPALSFYEQYF. DNA of the CDR3: TGCGCCAGCAGCCAACTCATTCCGGCCCTTTCCTTTTACGAGCAGTACTTC.

V is TRBV4-2 and J is TRBJ2-1; 8 nucleotides match TRBD2. In germline, CDR1 is LGHNA, CDR2 YNFKEQ. The CDR3 length is 17 residues. V gave up 0 bases and J gave up 4 bases; unmatched junction bases: 8. CDR3 nucleotide sequence: TGTGCCAGCAGCCAAGAACTAGCGGAAGGACCTTACAATGAGCAGTTCTTC. Amino acids: CASSQELAEGPYNEQFF.

The CDR3 nucleotides are TGTGCCAGCAGCTTAGGTCTAGTGACAGGGAGCAAAGAGTCTGGGGCCAACGTCCTGACTTTC. Translating it yields CASSLGLVTGSKESGANVLTF. The chain carries TRBV7-8 and TRBJ2-6; 7 bases line up with TRBD1. The CDR3 has 21 amino acids. The germline CDR1 and CDR2 sequences are SGHVS and FQNEAQ. J gave up 1 base and V 1 base, and 16 bases lay outside the gene matches.

This clonotype showed up just a few times. The chain uses TRBV28 and TRBJ2-4; D could derive from TRBD1 or TRBD2 (5 bases each). Germline CDR1 MDHEN, CDR2 SYDVKM. V was pared by 7 bases and J by 3 bases, with 13 bases between. The CDR3 extends over 14 amino acids. CDR3 sequence: CASIPGPGKNIQYF. CDR3 sequence (DNA): TGTGCCAGCATCCCGGGACCGGGCAAAAACATTCAGTACTTC.

The chain has TRBV3-1 and TRBJ2-7, with TRBD1 matching over 8 bases. The CDR3 is 16 amino acids. V shed 4 bases, J shed 7 bases, and the junction held 15 bases outside the gene matches. Germline-derived CDR1 and CDR2 are LGHDT and YNNKEL (reference sequence). CDR3 nucleotides: TGTGCCAGCAGCCTCCCCGGACAGGGTGGGTTGCATGAGCAGTACTTC. This translates into CASSLPGQGGLHEQYF.

This clonotype showed up just a few times. A read error may account for a junction end that differs from germline. The rearrangement joins TRBV7-2 to TRBJ2-1; 10 bases match TRBD2. The CDR3 sequence is 14 residues long. In germline, CDR1 is SGHTA, CDR2 FQGNSA. The CDR3 reads CATSGRALYNEQFF. As DNA, the CDR3 is TGTGCCACCAGCGGGAGGGCCCTCTACAATGAGCAGTTCTTC.

Concerning this clonotype itself: A single base separates this from a much larger clone, so it may be a read error. The CDR3 reads CASSPVPAGGAGELFF. The CDR3 bases are TGTGCCAGCAGCCCGGTCCCAGCGGGGGGTGCCGGGGAGCTGTTTTTT. The chain joins TRBV7-2 to TRBJ2-2; 9 bases map to TRBD2. V was clipped by 5 bases and J by 6 bases; unmatched bases: 10. The CDR3 extends over 16 amino acids. CDR1 and CDR2 from the germline V gene are SGHTA and FQGNSA.

The chain is built from TRBV28 and TRBJ1-2, with TRBD1 as a possible D gene (5 bases). This CDR3 spans 14 amino acids. The germline V gene encodes CDR1 MDHEN and CDR2 SYDVKM. The germline V and J ends were trimmed by 6 bases and 1 base, with 12 bases remaining between them. The CDR3, as DNA: TGTGCCAGCAGCGAGGACACCTTTAACTATGGCTACACCTTC. Its protein product is CASSEDTFNYGYTF.